These T cell receptor beta chains were read from a single sample in a study of shared clonotypes between healthy human individuals. Here immunoSEQ multiplex PCR was the method, and the copy in TCRdb shows in-frame clones only, minus some. Found here are around 690,000 clones, about 92% of them singletons; the top ten hold roughly 36%. Material for sequencing was memory CD8+ T cells from PBMCs. The receptors originated from a man between 18 and 29 years old in good health. Some clones in this sample may be carry-over from other donors' samples. The conserved cysteine and the conserved F or W are not part of the CDR3 here.

v_gene: TRBV27; CDR3aa: ASSPRTGTADEQF
v_gene: TRBV28; CDR3aa: ASSHYSGAEAF
v_gene: TRBV7-8; CDR3aa: ASSLVSHTSGSTDEQF
v_gene: TRBV27; CDR3aa: ASSLTSGSHHSTNEKLF
v_gene: TRBV27; CDR3aa: ASSFDRGSGEAF
v_gene: TRBV4-1; CDR3aa: ASSPYYCTGRKETQY
v_gene: TRBV28; CDR3aa: ASRPLGTYEQY
v_gene: TRBV18; CDR3aa: ASSPSWTGLDEQY
v_gene: TRBV27; CDR3aa: ASGQGNEQY
v_gene: TRBV7-8; CDR3aa: ASRGGGSSYEQY
v_gene: TRBV18; CDR3aa: ASSPRGREGLVGLFQETQY
v_gene: TRBV27; CDR3aa: ASTGTGRDDEQY
v_gene: TRBV6-1; CDR3aa: ASSEVFRTGFYEQY
v_gene: TRBV19; CDR3aa: ATYPGGIGAF
v_gene: TRBV13; CDR3aa: ASSFSRHHEQY
v_gene: TRBV30; CDR3aa: AWSVPGTYGYT
v_gene: TRBV7-2; CDR3aa: ASSLQAGSQETQY
v_gene: TRBV6-4; CDR3aa: ASSDGRLSTDTQY
v_gene: TRBV7-8; CDR3aa: ASSRTGTSLNNEQF